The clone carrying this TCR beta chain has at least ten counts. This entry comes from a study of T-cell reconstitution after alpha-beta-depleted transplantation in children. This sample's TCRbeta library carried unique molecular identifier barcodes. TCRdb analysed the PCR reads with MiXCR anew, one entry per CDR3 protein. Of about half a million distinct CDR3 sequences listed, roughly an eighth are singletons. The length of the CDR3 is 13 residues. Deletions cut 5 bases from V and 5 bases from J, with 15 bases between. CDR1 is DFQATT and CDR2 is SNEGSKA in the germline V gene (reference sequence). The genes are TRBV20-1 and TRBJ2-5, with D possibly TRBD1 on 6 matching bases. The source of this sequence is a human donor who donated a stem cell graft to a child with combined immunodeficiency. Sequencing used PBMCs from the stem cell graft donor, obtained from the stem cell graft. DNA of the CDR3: TGCAGTGCTGGTCAGGGGTTGGGGGAGACCCAGTACTTC. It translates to CSAGQGLGETQYF.